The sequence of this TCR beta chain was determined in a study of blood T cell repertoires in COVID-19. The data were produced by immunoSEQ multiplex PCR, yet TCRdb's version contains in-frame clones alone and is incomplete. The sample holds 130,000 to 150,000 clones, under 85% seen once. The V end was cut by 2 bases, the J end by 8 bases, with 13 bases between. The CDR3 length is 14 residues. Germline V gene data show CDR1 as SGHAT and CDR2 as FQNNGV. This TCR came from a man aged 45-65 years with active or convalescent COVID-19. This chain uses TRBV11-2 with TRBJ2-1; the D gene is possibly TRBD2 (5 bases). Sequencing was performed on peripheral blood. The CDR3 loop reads CASSLRTSGDEQFF. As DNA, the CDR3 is TGTGCCAGCAGCTTAAGGACTTCTGGGGATGAGCAGTTCTTC.